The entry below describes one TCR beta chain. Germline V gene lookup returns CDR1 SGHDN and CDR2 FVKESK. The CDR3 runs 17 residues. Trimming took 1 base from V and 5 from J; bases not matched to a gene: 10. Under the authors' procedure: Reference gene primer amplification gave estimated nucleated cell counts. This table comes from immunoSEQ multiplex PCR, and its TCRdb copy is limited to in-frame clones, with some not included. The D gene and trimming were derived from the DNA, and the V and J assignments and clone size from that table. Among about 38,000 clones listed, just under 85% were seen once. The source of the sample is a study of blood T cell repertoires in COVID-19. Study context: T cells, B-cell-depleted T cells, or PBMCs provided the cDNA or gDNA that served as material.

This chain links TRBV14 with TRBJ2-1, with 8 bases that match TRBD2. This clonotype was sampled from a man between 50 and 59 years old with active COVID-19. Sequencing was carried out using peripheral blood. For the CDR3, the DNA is TGTGCCAGCAGCCAAGTTCCTTGGCGGGGGGCGAACAATGAGCAGTTCTTC. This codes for CASSQVPWRGANNEQFF.